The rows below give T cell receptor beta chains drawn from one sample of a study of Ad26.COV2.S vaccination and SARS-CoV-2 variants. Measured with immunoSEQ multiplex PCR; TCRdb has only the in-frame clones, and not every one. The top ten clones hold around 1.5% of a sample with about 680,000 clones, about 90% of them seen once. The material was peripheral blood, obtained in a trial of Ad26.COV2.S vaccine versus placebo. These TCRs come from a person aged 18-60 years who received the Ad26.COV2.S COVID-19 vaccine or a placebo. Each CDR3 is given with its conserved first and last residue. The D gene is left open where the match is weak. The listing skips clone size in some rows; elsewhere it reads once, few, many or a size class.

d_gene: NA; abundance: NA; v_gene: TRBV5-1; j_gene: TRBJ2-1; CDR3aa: CASSPLRGDEQFF; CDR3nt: TGCGCCAGCAGCCCGTTACGGGGTGATGAGCAGTTCTTC
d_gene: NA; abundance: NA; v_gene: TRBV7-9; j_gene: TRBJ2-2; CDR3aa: CASSPEGVGTGELFF; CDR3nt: TGTGCCAGCAGCCCCGAAGGGGTAGGCACCGGGGAGCTGTTTTTT
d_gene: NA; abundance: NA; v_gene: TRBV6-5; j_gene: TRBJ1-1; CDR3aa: CASRPGIGANTEAFF; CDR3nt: TGTGCCAGCAGGCCCGGAATAGGCGCGAACACTGAAGCTTTCTTT
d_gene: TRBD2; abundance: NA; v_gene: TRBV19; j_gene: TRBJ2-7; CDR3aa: CASSPSSGRQYF; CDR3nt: TGTGCCAGTAGCCCCTCTAGCGGACGGCAGTACTTC
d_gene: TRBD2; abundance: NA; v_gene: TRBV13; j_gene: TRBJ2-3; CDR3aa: CASSIIAGARTDTQYF; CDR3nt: TGTGCCAGCAGTATAATAGCGGGAGCGAGGACAGATACGCAGTATTTT
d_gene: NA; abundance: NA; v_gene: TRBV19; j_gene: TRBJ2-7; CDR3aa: CASSTLGREQYF; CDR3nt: TGTGCCAGTAGTACCCTAGGACGCGAGCAGTACTTC
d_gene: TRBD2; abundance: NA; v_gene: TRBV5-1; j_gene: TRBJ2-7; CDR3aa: CASSLDLAGGPREQYF; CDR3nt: TGCGCCAGCAGCTTGGACCTAGCGGGAGGGCCGAGAGAGCAGTACTTC
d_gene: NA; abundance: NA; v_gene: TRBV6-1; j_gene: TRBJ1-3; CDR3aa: CASSDTWTASSGNTIYF; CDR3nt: TGTGCCAGCAGTGATACTTGGACCGCCAGCTCTGGAAACACCATATATTTT
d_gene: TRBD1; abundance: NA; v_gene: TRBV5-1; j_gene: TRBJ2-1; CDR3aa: CASSLVIRGSYNEQFF; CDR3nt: TGCGCCAGCAGCTTGGTTATCAGGGGGTCCTACAATGAGCAGTTCTTC
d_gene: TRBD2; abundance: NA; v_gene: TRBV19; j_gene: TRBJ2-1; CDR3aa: CASVLAGYNEQFF; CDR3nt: TGTGCCAGTGTCCTAGCGGGCTACAATGAGCAGTTCTTC
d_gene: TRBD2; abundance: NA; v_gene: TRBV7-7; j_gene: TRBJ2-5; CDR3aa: CASSQGGGRARETQYF; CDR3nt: TGTGCTAGCAGCCAGGGCGGCGGGAGGGCCCGAGAGACCCAGTACTTC
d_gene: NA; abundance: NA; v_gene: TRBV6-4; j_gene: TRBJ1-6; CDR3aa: CASSESLGSPLHF; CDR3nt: TGTGCCAGCAGTGAGTCGCTCGGTTCACCCCTCCACTTT
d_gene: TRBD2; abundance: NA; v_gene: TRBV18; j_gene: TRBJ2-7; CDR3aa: CASSPAGGLSSYEQYF; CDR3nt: TGTGCCAGCTCACCAGCCGGGGGGTTGAGCTCCTACGAGCAGTACTTC
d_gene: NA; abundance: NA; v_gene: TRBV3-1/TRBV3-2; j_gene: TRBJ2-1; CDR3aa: CASSQVGRGQFF; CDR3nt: TGTGCCAGCAGCCAAGTTGGGCGGGGGCAGTTCTTC
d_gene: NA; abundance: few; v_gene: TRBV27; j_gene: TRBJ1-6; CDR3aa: CASSYRPNSPLHF; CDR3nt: TGTGCCAGCAGTTATCGTCCTAATTCACCCCTCCACTTT
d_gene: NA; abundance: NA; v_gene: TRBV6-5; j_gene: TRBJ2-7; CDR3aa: CASSPEGGLNYEQYF; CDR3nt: TGTGCCAGCAGTCCCGAGGGGGGGCTTAACTACGAGCAGTACTTC
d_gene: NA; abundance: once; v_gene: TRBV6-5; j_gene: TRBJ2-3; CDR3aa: CASSYSGLTDTQYF; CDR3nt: TGTGCCAGCAGTTACTCAGGGCTTACAGATACGCAGTATTTT
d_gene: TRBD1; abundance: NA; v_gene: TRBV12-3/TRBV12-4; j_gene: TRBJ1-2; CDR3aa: CASSQGQVGYTF; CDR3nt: TGTGCCAGCAGTCAGGGACAGGTGGGCTACACCTTC
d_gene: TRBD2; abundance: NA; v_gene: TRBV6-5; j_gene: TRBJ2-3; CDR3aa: CASSYGLAGTDTQYF; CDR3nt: TGTGCCAGCAGTTACGGTCTAGCGGGCACAGATACGCAGTATTTT
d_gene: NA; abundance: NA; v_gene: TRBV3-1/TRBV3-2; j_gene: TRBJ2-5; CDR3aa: CASSRPEVGSETQYF; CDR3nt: TGTGCCAGCAGCCGCCCGGAAGTAGGGAGCGAGACCCAGTACTTC
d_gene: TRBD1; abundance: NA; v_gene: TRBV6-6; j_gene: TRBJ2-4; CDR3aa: CASSATGTAAKNIQYF; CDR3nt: TGTGCCAGCAGTGCCACCGGGACAGCGGCCAAAAACATTCAGTACTTC
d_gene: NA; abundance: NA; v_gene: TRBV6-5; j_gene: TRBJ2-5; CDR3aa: CASSPLGYQETQYF; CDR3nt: TGTGCCAGCAGTCCGTTAGGGTACCAAGAGACCCAGTACTTC
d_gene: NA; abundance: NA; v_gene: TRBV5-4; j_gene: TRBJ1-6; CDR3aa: CASSLVNSPLHF; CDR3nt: TGTGCCAGCAGCTTGGTAAATTCACCCCTCCACTTT
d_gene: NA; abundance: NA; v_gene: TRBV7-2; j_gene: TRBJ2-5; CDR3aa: CASSLAAETQYF; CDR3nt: TGTGCCAGCAGCTTAGCGGCGGAGACCCAGTACTTC
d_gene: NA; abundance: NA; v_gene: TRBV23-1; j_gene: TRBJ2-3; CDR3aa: CASSQLSWQESTDTQYF; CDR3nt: TGCGCCAGCAGTCAATTGAGCTGGCAGGAAAGCACAGATACGCAGTATTTT
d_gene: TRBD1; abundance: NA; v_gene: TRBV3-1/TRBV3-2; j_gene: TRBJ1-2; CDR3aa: CASSPRLRDRNYGYTF; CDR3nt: TGTGCCAGCAGCCCACGTCTTAGGGACAGGAACTATGGCTACACCTTC
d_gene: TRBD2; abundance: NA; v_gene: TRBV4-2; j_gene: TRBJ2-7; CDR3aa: CASSHLAGEIYEQYF; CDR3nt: TGTGCCAGCAGCCACCTAGCGGGAGAGATCTACGAGCAGTACTTC
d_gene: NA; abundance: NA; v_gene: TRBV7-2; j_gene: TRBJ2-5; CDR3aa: CASSSSDQETQYF; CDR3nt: TGTGCCAGCAGCTCCTCCGACCAAGAGACCCAGTACTTC
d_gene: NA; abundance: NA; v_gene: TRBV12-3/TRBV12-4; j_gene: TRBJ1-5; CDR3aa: CASSLSYQPQHF; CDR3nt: TGTGCCAGCAGTTTATCCTATCAGCCCCAGCATTTT
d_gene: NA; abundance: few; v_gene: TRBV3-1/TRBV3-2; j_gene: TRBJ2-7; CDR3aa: CASSTSVLAGVEQYF; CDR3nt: TGTGCCAGCAGCACCTCCGTATTGGCAGGGGTCGAGCAGTACTTC
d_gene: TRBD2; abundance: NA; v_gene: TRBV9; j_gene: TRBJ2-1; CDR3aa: CASGLADNEQFF; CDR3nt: TGTGCCAGCGGACTAGCTGACAATGAGCAGTTCTTC
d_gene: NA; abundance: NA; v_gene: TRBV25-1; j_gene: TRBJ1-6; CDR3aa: CASSEAGGSSPLHF; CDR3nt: TGTGCCAGCAGTGAGGCGGGGGGCAGCTCACCCCTCCACTTT
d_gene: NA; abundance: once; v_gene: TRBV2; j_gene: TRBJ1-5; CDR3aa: CASSGGQGNQPQHF; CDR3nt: TGTGCCAGCAGTGGTGGCCAGGGGAATCAGCCCCAGCATTTT
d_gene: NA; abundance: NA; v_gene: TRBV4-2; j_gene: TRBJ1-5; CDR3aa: CASSPVGGVNNQPQHF; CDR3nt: TGTGCCAGCAGCCCTGTAGGGGGGGTAAACAATCAGCCCCAGCATTTT
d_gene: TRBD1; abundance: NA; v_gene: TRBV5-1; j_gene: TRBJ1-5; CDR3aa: CASSRTGRDQPQHF; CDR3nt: TGCGCCAGCAGCAGGACAGGAAGAGATCAGCCCCAGCATTTT
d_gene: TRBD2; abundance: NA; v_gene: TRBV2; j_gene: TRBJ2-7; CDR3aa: CASSDLAGGREQYF; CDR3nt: TGTGCCAGCAGTGATCTAGCGGGGGGGCGGGAGCAGTACTTC
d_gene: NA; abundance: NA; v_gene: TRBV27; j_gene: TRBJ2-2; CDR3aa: CASSLSVEGGELFF; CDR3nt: TGTGCCAGCAGTTTATCGGTCGAGGGCGGGGAGCTGTTTTTT
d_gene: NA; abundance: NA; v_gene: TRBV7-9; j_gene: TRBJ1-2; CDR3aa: CASSTLQGNYGYTF; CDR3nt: TGTGCCAGCAGCACCCTACAAGGGAACTATGGCTACACCTTC
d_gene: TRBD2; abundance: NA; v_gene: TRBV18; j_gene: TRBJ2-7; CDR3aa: CASSPPSGRAAEQYF; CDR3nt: TGTGCCAGCTCACCACCGAGCGGGAGGGCAGCCGAGCAGTACTTC
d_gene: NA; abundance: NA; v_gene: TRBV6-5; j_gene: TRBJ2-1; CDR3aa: CASSKPTSSYNEQFF; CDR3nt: TGTGCCAGCAGTAAGCCGACTAGCTCCTACAATGAGCAGTTCTTC
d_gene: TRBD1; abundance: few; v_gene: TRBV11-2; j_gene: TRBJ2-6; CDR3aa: CASSFQGAQGANVLTF; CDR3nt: TGTGCCAGCAGCTTCCAGGGGGCCCAAGGGGCCAACGTCCTGACTTTC
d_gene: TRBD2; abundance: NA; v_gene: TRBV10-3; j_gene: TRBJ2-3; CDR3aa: CAISPRLAEGDTQYF; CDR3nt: TGTGCCATCAGTCCCCGGCTAGCGGAGGGCGATACGCAGTATTTT
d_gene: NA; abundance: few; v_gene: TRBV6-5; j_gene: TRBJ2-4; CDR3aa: CASSYSVQGPKNIQYF; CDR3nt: TGTGCCAGCAGTTACTCGGTACAGGGACCCAAAAACATTCAGTACTTC
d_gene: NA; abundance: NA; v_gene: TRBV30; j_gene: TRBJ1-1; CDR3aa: CAWEKQLNTEAFF; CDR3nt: TGTGCCTGGGAAAAACAATTGAACACTGAAGCTTTCTTT
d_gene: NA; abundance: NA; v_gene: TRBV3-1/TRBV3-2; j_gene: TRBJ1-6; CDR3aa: CASSQLGRKNSPLHF; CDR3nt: TGTGCCAGCAGCCAACTCGGTCGGAAAAATTCACCCCTCCACTTT
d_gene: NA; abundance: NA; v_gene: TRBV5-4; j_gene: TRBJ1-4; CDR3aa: CASSPYSTASNEKLFF; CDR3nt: TGTGCCAGCAGCCCTTATTCGACAGCTTCTAATGAAAAACTGTTTTTT
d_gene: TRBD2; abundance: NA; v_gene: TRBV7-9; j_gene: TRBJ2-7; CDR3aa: CAWEGENYEQYF; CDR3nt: TGTGCCTGGGAGGGTGAGAACTACGAGCAGTACTTC
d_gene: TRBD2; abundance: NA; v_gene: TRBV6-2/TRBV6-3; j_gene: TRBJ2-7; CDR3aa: CASSPASGAYEQYF; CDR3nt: TGTGCCAGCAGCCCTGCTAGCGGCGCCTACGAGCAGTACTTC
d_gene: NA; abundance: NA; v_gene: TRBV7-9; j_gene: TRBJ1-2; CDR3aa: CASSLYDTHYGYTF; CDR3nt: TGTGCCAGCAGCTTATACGACACCCACTATGGCTACACCTTC
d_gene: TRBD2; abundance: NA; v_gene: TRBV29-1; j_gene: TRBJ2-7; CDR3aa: CSVLTSGRSYEQYF; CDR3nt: TGCAGCGTCCTAACTAGCGGGAGGTCCTACGAGCAGTACTTC
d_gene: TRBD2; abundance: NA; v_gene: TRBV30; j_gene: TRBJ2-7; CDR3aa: CAGSGEGYEQYF; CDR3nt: TGTGCCGGCTCTGGGGAGGGATACGAGCAGTACTTC
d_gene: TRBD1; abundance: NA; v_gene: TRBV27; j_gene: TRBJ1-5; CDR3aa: CASSLTGGNNQPQHF; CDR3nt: TGTGCCAGCAGTTTGACAGGGGGTAACAATCAGCCCCAGCATTTT
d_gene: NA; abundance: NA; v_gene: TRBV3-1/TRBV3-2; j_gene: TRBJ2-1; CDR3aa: CASSLPLRASFNEQFF; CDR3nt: TGTGCCAGCAGCCTTCCGTTGAGGGCCAGCTTCAATGAGCAGTTCTTC
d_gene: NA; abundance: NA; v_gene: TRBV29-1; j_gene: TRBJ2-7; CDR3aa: CSVDPGSGEQYF; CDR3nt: TGCAGCGTTGACCCAGGGTCGGGCGAGCAGTACTTC
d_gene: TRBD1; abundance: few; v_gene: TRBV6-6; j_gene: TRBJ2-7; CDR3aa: CASSPPGTGSYEQYF; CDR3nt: TGTGCCAGCAGTCCACCCGGGACAGGGTCCTACGAGCAGTACTTC